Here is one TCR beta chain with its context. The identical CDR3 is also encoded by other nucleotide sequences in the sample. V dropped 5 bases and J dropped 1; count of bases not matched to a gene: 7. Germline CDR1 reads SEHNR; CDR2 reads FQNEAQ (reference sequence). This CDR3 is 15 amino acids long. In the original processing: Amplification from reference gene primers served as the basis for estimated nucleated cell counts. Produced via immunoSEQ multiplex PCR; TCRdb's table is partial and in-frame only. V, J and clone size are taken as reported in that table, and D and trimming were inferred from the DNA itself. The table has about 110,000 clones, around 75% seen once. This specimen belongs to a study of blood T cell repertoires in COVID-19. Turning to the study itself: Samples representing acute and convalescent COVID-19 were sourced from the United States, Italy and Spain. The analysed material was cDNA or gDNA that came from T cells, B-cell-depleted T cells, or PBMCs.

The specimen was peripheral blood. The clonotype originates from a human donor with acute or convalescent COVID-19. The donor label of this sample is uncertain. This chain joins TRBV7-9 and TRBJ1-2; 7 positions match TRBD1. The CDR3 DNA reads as TGTGCCAGCAGCCCCCGGACAGGTTATAACTATGGCTACACCTTC. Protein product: CASSPRTGYNYGYTF. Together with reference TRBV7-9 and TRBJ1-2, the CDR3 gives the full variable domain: DTGVSQNPRHKITKRGQNVTFRCDPISEHNRLYWYRQTLGQGPEFLTYFQNEAQLEKSRLLSDRFSAERPKGSFSTLEIQRTEQGDSAMYLCASSPRTGYNYGYTFGSGTRLTVV.